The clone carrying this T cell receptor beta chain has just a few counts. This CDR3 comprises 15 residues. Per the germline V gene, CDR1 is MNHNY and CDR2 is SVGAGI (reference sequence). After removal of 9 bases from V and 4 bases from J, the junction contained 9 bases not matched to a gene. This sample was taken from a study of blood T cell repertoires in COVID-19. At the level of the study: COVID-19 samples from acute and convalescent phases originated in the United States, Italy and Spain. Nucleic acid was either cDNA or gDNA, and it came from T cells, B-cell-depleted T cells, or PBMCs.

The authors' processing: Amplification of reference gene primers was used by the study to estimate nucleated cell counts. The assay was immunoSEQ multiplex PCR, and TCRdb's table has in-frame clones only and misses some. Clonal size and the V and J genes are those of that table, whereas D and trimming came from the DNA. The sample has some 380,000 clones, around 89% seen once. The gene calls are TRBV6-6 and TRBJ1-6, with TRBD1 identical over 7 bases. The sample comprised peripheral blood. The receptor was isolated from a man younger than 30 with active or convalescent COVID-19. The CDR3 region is CASLRDRYYNSPLHF. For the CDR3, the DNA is TGTGCCAGTCTCCGGGACAGATATTATAATTCACCCCTCCACTTT.